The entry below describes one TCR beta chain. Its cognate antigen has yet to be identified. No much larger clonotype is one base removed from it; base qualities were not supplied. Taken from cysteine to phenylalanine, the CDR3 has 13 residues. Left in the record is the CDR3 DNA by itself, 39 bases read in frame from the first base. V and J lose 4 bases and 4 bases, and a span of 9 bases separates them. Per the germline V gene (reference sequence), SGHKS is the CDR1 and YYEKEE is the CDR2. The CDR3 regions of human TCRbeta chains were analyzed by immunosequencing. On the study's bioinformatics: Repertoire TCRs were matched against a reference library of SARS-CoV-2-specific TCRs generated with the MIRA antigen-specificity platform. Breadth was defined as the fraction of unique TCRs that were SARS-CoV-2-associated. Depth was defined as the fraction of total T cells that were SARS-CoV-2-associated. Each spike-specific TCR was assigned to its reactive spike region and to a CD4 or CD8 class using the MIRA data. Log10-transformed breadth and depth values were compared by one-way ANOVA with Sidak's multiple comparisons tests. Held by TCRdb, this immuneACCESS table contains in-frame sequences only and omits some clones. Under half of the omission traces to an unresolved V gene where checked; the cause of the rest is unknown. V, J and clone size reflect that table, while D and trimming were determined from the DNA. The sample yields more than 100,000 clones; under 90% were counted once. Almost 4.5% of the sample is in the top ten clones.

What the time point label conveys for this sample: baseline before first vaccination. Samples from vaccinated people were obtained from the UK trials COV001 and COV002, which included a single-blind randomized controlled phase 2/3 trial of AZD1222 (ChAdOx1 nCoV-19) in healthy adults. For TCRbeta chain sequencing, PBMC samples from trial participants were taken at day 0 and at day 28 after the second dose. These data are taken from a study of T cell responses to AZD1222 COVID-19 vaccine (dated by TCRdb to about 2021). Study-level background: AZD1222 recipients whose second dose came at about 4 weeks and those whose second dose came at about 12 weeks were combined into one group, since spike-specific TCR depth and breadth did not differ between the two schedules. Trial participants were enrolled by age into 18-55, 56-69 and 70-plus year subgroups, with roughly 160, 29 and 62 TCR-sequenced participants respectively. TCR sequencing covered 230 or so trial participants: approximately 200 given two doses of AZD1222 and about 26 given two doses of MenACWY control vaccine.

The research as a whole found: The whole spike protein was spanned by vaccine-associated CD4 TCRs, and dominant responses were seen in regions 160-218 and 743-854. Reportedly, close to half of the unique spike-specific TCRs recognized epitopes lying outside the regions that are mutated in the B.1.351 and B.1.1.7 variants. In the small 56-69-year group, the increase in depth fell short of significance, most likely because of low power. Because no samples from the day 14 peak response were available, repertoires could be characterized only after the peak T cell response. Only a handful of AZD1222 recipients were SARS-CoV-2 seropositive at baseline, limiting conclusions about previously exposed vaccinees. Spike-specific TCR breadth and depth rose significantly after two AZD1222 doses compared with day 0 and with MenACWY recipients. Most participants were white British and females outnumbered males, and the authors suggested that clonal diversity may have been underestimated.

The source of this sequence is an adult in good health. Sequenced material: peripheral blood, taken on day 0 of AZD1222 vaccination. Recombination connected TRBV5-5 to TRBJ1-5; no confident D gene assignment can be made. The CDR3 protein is CASSLTSNQPQHF. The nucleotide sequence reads TGTGCCAGCAGCCTGACAAGTAATCAGCCCCAGCATTTT.